This T cell receptor beta chain was found in a study of CD8 T cells in ankylosing spondylitis. V gave up 6 bases and J gave up 0 bases, with 15 bases separating them. This CDR3 has 15 amino acids. The germline CDR1 and CDR2 sequences are MNHNS and SASEGT. Study results and caveats: Enrichment of disease-linked clones was reportedly significant in matched ankylosing spondylitis synovial fluid. Eight highly homologous variants made up a TCR beta motif, and this motif appeared characteristic of ankylosing spondylitis blood. Earlier reports found some motif variants in synovial fluid and blood in reactive arthritis.

Molecular-barcoded quantitative 5'-RACE produced these TCR beta libraries. Each CDR3 protein gets one entry after TCRdb re-called the 5' RACE reads with MiXCR. This sample has around 770,000 distinct CDR3 sequences, with around 11% found just once. This clonotype was counted at least ten times. Its specificity is unknown. The sequenced material came from blood, either unsorted or a sorted T cell fraction (not recorded which). The source is a male donor with ankylosing spondylitis. This rearrangement joins TRBV6-1 to TRBJ2-7; D gene ambiguous. Here the CDR3 DNA reads TGTGCCAGCAGCCTACGTGGGCCCAGCTCCTACGAGCAGTACTTC. Its protein is CASSLRGPSSYEQYF.